One and the same sample provided the 29 T cell receptor beta chains below, sequenced in a study of cytomegalovirus exposure and HLA in healthy donors. This PCR relied on a set of 60 Vbeta primers and 13 Jbeta primers. Sequencing was performed with immunoSEQ multiplex PCR; in TCRdb, only in-frame clones are kept and a portion is missing. The sample yields 150,000 to 200,000 clones, around 73% seen once. What was sequenced was PBMCs. These receptors were obtained from a male donor in good health and CMV-seronegative.

The J gene is TRBJ2-7, the V gene TRBV11-1; a weak D match, TRBD1 (6 bases). CDR1 is SGHAT and CDR2 is FQDESV in the germline V gene (reference sequence). The CDR3 runs 15 residues. V lost 5 bases and J lost 0, with 14 bases in between. The CDR3 sequence: CASSPSQGLSYEQYF. The CDR3 coding sequence is TGTGCCAGCAGCCCATCGCAGGGGCTCTCCTACGAGCAGTACTTC.

This rearrangement joins TRBV6-6 to TRBJ2-7; 9 bases are a match to TRBD1. This CDR3 has 14 residues. The germline V gene encodes CDR1 MNHNY and CDR2 SVGAGI (reference sequence). The V gene end was trimmed by 7 bases and the J gene end by 7 bases; junction bases not matched to a gene: 11. CDR3 nucleotides: TGTGCCAGCATACCGACAGGGGGAGAGGAAGAGCAGTACTTC. Its protein is CASIPTGGEEEQYF.

This chain connects TRBV11-3 to TRBJ2-3; the match to TRBD1 covers 10 bases. V gave up 3 bases and J gave up 5 bases; unmatched junction bases: 2. The CDR3 is made up of 14 amino acids. Germline CDR1 is SGHNT and CDR2 is YENEEA. The CDR3, as DNA: TGTGCCAGCAGCTTGGGACAGGGGAAAGATACGCAGTATTTT. Protein product: CASSLGQGKDTQYF.

The rearrangement uses TRBV12-5 and TRBJ2-7, with 7 bases matching TRBD1. This CDR3 is built from 13 residues. Germline V gene data show CDR1 as LGHNT and CDR2 as FRNRAP. V was pared by 6 bases and J by 1 base, with 3 bases of the junction left unmatched. The CDR3: CASGRDRSYEQYF. The CDR3 DNA follows: TGTGCTAGTGGGAGGGACAGATCCTACGAGCAGTACTTC.

This chain joins TRBV5-6 and TRBJ1-4, with 7 bases lining up with TRBD1. This CDR3 is built from 16 residues. Germline CDR1 reads SGHDT; CDR2 reads YYEEEE. Germline trimming cut 4 bases from V and 6 bases from J; bases unmatched to any gene: 12. CDR3 sequence (DNA): TGTGCCAGCAGCCATCGGACAGGAAGAGGGGATGAAAAACTGTTTTTT. Amino acid sequence: CASSHRTGRGDEKLFF.

The J gene is TRBJ2-3, the V gene TRBV19; 8 bases are a match to TRBD2. V shed 3 bases and J 0 bases; nucleotides not matched to a gene: 8. The CDR3 length is 17 residues. Germline V gene lookup returns CDR1 LNHDA and CDR2 SQIVND (reference sequence). The CDR3 loop reads CASSIPISGASTDTQYF. For the CDR3, the DNA is TGTGCCAGTAGTATCCCCATTAGCGGGGCTAGCACAGATACGCAGTATTTT.

This sequence joins TRBV7-9 and TRBJ2-1, with TRBD2 matching over 10 bases. After removal of 5 bases from V and 10 bases from J, the junction contained 14 bases not matched to a gene. The CDR3 is 16 residues long. Germline lookup yields CDR1 SEHNR and CDR2 FQNEAQ (reference sequence). The CDR3 loop is CASSDDGERGGREQFF. DNA of the CDR3: TGTGCCAGCAGCGATGATGGGGAGCGGGGGGGCAGAGAGCAGTTCTTC.

This rearrangement joins TRBV19 to TRBJ2-7; 10 bases are shared with TRBD2. CDR3 length: 14 amino acids. V shed 5 bases and J 6 bases; nucleotides not matched to a gene: 7. CDR1 is LNHDA, CDR2 SQIVND, per germline (reference sequence). The CDR3 is CASSPRLAGPEQYF. The CDR3 DNA reads as TGTGCCAGTAGTCCGCGACTAGCGGGTCCCGAGCAGTACTTC.

The CDR3 is CASSSTGLQETQYF. In DNA, the CDR3 is TGTGCCAGCAGCTCCACGGGACTCCAAGAGACCCAGTACTTC. The gene calls are TRBV7-2 and TRBJ2-5; TRBD2 might be the D (6 bases). Germline CDR1 and CDR2: SGHTA and FQGNSA. Trimming stripped 4 bases from V and 1 base from J, with 10 bases between. The CDR3 spans 14 residues.

The V gene is TRBV25-1, the J gene TRBJ2-4, with TRBD1 matching over 7 bases. The germline CDR1 and CDR2 sequences are MGHDK and SYGVNS. The CDR3 has 12 residues. The ends lost 6 bases at V and 4 bases at J; junction bases unmatched: 0. The CDR3 here is CASRDRKNIQYF. CDR3 nucleotides: TGTGCCAGCAGGGACAGGAAAAACATTCAGTACTTC.

The V gene is TRBV4-3, the J gene TRBJ1-5, with D possibly being TRBD1 (6 bases). Trimming removed 4 bases at V and 4 bases at J, with 17 bases between. The length of the CDR3 is 16 residues. Germline CDR1 is LGHNA and CDR2 is YSLEER. The CDR3 loop reads CASSPFKGDTNQPQHF. The DNA of the CDR3 is TGCGCCAGCAGCCCGTTTAAAGGGGACACAAATCAGCCCCAGCATTTT.

This clone occurred a few times. The chain recombines TRBV5-8 with TRBJ2-7; D is possibly TRBD2 (6 bases). Germline CDR1 SGHTS, CDR2 YDEGEE. CDR3 size: 15 residues. The ends were cut back, 4 bases at V and 5 bases at J, with 19 bases in the middle. The DNA for the CDR3 is TGTGCCAGCAGCATAACGGGGGTCGTGGGCGACGAGCAGTACTTC. Amino acids: CASSITGVVGDEQYF.

This clone was detected only a few times. The chain joins TRBV13 to TRBJ2-7; TRBD2 aligns across 13 bases. Germline values: CDR1 PRHDT, CDR2 FYEKMQ (reference sequence). V lost 5 bases and J lost 4; bases outside the gene matches: 5. The CDR3 has 15 residues. DNA for the CDR3: TGTGCCAGCAGCCGACTAGCGGGGGGCCAGTACGAGCAGTACTTC. Translation gives CASSRLAGGQYEQYF. The whole variable domain, filled in from reference TRBV13 and TRBJ2-7, reads AAGVIQSPRHLIKEKRETATLKCYPIPRHDTVYWYQQGPGQDPQFLISFYEKMQSDKGSIPDRFSAQQFSDYHSELNMSSLELGDSALYFCASSRLAGGQYEQYFGPGTRLTVT.

The chain carries TRBV11-2 and TRBJ1-2, with 8 bases that match TRBD1. Trimming at V came to 2 bases and at J to 7 bases, leaving 9 bases not matched to a gene. Germline V gene data show CDR1 as SGHAT and CDR2 as FQNNGV. CDR3 length: 15 residues. The CDR3: CASSLSQTGAGGYTF. In DNA, the CDR3 is TGTGCCAGCAGCTTAAGCCAGACAGGGGCTGGTGGCTACACCTTC.

The J gene is TRBJ2-1, the V gene TRBV5-6, with a weak D call TRBD1 (6 bases). Germline V gene sequence: CDR1 SGHDT, CDR2 YYEEEE. Trimming left V 2 bases short and J 10 bases short, with 16 bases between. This CDR3 region has 14 residues. CDR3 in DNA: TGTGCCAGCAGCTTCCTGACAGGTGTGAGGGAGCAGTTCTTC. Its translation: CASSFLTGVREQFF.

This chain links TRBV5-1 with TRBJ2-5, with D tentatively TRBD1 (5 bases). Germline CDR1 and CDR2: SGHRS and YFSETQ. Trimming took 1 base from V and 4 from J, leaving 8 bases between them. The CDR3 contains 13 residues. The CDR3 sequence is CASSLTGAETQYF. DNA of the CDR3: TGCGCCAGCAGCTTGACTGGGGCAGAGACCCAGTACTTC.

CDR3 in DNA: TGTGCCAGCAGTTTATCTCTCTCTAACTATGGCTACACCTTC. Its protein product is CASSLSLSNYGYTF. This chain connects TRBV27 to TRBJ1-2; no reliable D call. CDR3 size: 14 residues. V shed 0 bases and J shed 0 bases, with 5 bases lying between them. CDR1 is MNHEY, CDR2 SMNVEV, per germline (reference sequence).

This sequence joins TRBV15 and TRBJ2-7; 8 bases line up with TRBD1. Germline lookup yields CDR1 LNHNV and CDR2 YYDKDF (reference sequence). J lost 5 bases, V lost 0 bases, and 6 bases had no gene match. The CDR3 is made up of 15 amino acids. CDR3 DNA sequence: TGTGCCACCAGCAGAGATCGGACAGGGATGAACGAGCAGTACTTC. It translates to CATSRDRTGMNEQYF.

This clone was observed a few times. V is TRBV4-2 and J is TRBJ2-1; 7 bases agree with TRBD2. The V gene end was trimmed by 1 base and the J gene end by 0 bases; junction bases not matched to a gene: 9. The CDR3 sequence is 18 residues long. Germline assignment: CDR1 LGHNA and CDR2 YNFKEQ. The CDR3 sequence is CASSQGIAGPSSYNEQFF. DNA of the CDR3: TGTGCCAGCAGCCAAGGTATAGCGGGCCCTAGCTCCTACAATGAGCAGTTCTTC.

The V call is TRBV2, the J call TRBJ2-4; weak D call: TRBD2 (6 bases). This CDR3 spans 17 amino acids. Trimming cost V 3 bases and J 4 bases, with 19 bases left between them. CDR1 SNHLY and CDR2 FYNNEI come from the germline V gene. The CDR3 DNA reads as TGTGCCAGCAGTGAGGATGAAGGGGCCGGGGGTAAAAACATTCAGTACTTC. Protein product: CASSEDEGAGGKNIQYF.

The chain uses TRBV6-6 and TRBJ1-2, with D perhaps matching TRBD1 (5 bases). CDR3 length equals 13 residues. The V end was cut by 2 bases, the J end by 6 bases, with 10 bases between. The germline V gene has CDR1 MNHNY and CDR2 SVGAGI (reference sequence). The CDR3 spells CASSYPQGDGYTF. The CDR3 DNA reads as TGTGCCAGCAGTTACCCTCAGGGTGATGGCTACACCTTC.

The chain uses TRBV28 and TRBJ2-1; 8 bases map to TRBD2. This CDR3 region has 14 residues. Germline V lookup: CDR1 MDHEN, CDR2 SYDVKM. With V trimmed by 6 bases and J by 7 bases, 8 bases remained unmatched. The CDR3 DNA is TGTGCCAGCAGCGCAGGTGGGACTAGGAATGAGCAGTTCTTC. Amino acid sequence: CASSAGGTRNEQFF.

The V and J genes are TRBV9 and TRBJ2-2; D remains unclear. Trimming stripped 0 bases from V and 6 bases from J, with 6 bases between. Germline V gives CDR1 SGDLS, CDR2 YYNGEE. The CDR3 runs to 13 residues. The CDR3 protein is CASSVAPAGELFF. The CDR3 DNA reads TGTGCCAGCAGCGTAGCTCCGGCCGGGGAGCTGTTTTTT.

J is TRBJ2-3 and V is TRBV5-1; TRBD1 agrees at 7 bases. The CDR3 spans 16 residues. Trimming at V came to 1 base and at J to 1 base, leaving 6 bases not matched to a gene. The germline V gene encodes CDR1 SGHRS and CDR2 YFSETQ. The CDR3 coding sequence is TGCGCCAGCAGCTTGTCACGACAGGGCGGCACAGATACGCAGTATTTT. Translated: CASSLSRQGGTDTQYF.

The rearrangement links TRBV7-6 to TRBJ2-3, with a tentative D call TRBD2 (6 bases). V lost 5 bases and J 0 bases, leaving 9 bases between the germline ends. Germline loops: CDR1 SGHVS, CDR2 FNYEAQ. The CDR3 sequence is 14 residues long. The CDR3: CASSQGTSTDTQYF. As DNA, the CDR3 is TGTGCCAGCAGCCAAGGGACTAGCACAGATACGCAGTATTTT.

V and J are TRBV5-1 and TRBJ1-2; 8 bases fit TRBD1. The CDR3 runs 15 residues. The germline V gene encodes CDR1 SGHRS and CDR2 YFSETQ. V dropped 1 base and J dropped 2; count of bases not matched to a gene: 4. Here the CDR3 reads CASSLSSGGNYGYTF. CDR3 coding DNA: TGCGCCAGCAGCTTGTCGTCAGGGGGCAACTATGGCTACACCTTC.

This clone came up a few times. J is TRBJ2-5 and V is TRBV9, with TRBD2 identical over 7 bases. The germline V gene has CDR1 SGDLS and CDR2 YYNGEE. The CDR3 length is 15 residues. V lost 7 bases and J lost 5; bases outside the gene matches: 14. This chain's CDR3 is CASCPRGGEEETQYF. The CDR3 nucleotides are TGTGCCAGCTGTCCGAGGGGAGGGGAGGAGGAGACCCAGTACTTC.

The chain uses TRBV5-4 and TRBJ1-2; TRBD1 matches 8 bases. The CDR3 sequence is 13 residues long. The germline CDR1 and CDR2 sequences are SGHNT and YYREEE (reference sequence). Trimming cost V 4 bases and J 5 bases; bases outside gene matches: 4. The CDR3 region has the DNA TGTGCCAGCAGCCCCGGACAGGGTTATGGCTACACCTTC. Protein product: CASSPGQGYGYTF. Looking up the rest from reference TRBV5-4 and TRBJ1-2 gives the full variable domain: ETGVTQSPTHLIKTRGQQVTLRCSSQSGHNTVSWYQQALGQGPQFIFQYYREEENGRGNFPPRFSGLQFPNYSSELNVNALELDDSALYLCASSPGQGYGYTFGSGTRLTVV.

The chain combines TRBV5-1 with TRBJ2-1, with TRBD2 identical over 10 bases. The CDR3 totals 16 residues. Germline V gene data show CDR1 as SGHRS and CDR2 as YFSETQ. Unmatched junction bases numbered 8, after V lost 4 bases and J lost 4 bases. The CDR3 sequence: CASSPTAGGSYNEQFF. CDR3 coding DNA: TGCGCCAGCAGCCCAACAGCGGGAGGGTCATACAATGAGCAGTTCTTC.